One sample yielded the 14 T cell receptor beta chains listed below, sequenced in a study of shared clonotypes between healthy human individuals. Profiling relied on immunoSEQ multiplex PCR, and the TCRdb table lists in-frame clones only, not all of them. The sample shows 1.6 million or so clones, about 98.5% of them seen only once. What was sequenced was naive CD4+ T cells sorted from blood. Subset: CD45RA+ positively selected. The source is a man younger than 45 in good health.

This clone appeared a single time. The CDR3 spells CASSPETGLGGYTF. Written as DNA, the CDR3 is TGTGCCAGCTCACCCGAGACAGGGCTTGGTGGCTACACCTTC. This chain connects TRBV18 to TRBJ1-2; TRBD1 agrees at 7 bases. Germline values: CDR1 KGHSH, CDR2 LQKENI. V lost 3 bases to trimming and J lost 7 bases; unmatched junction nucleotides: 8. The CDR3 extends over 14 amino acids.

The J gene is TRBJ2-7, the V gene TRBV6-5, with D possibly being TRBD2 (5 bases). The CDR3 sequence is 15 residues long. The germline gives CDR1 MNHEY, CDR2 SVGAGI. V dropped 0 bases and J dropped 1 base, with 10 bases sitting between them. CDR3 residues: CASSYSGRWSYEQYF. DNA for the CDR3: TGTGCCAGCAGTTACTCAGGGAGATGGTCCTACGAGCAGTACTTC.

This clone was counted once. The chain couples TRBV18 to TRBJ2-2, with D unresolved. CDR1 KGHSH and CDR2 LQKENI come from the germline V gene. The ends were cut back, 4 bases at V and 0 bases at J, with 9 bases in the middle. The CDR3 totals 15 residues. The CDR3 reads CASSRGQTNTGELFF. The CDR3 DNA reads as TGTGCCAGCTCACGCGGCCAGACGAACACCGGGGAGCTGTTTTTT.

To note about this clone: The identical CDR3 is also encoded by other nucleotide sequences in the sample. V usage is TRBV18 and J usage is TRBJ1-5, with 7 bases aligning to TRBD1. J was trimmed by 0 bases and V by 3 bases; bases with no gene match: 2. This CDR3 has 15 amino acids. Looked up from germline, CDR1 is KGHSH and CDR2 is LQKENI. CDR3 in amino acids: CASSPSGGSNQPQHF. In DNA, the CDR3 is TGTGCCAGCTCACCTTCAGGGGGTAGCAATCAGCCCCAGCATTTT. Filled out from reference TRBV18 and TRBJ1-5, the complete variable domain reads NAGVMQNPRHLVRRRGQEARLRCSPMKGHSHVYWYRQLPEEGLKFMVYLQKENIIDESGMPKERFSAEFPKEGPSILRIQQVVRGDSAAYFCASSPSGGSNQPQHFGDGTRLSIL.

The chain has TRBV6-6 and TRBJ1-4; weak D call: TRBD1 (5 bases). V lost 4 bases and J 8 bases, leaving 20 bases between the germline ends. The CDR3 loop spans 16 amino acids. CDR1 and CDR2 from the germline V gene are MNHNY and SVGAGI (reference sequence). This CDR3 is CASSSRRARVGEKLFF. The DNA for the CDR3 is TGTGCCAGCAGTTCTCGTCGGGCCAGGGTGGGAGAAAAACTGTTTTTT.

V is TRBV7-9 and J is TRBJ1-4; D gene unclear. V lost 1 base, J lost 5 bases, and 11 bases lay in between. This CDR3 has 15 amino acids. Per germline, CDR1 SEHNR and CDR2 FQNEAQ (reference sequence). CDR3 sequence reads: CASSLGWPGNEKLFF. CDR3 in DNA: TGTGCCAGCAGCTTAGGTTGGCCGGGGAATGAAAAACTGTTTTTT.

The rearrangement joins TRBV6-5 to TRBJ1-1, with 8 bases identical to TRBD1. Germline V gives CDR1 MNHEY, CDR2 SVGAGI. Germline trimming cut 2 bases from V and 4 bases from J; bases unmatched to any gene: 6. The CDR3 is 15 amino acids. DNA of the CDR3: TGTGCCAGCAGTTACGCCGGACAGGGAGGCACTGAAGCTTTCTTT. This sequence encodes CASSYAGQGGTEAFF.

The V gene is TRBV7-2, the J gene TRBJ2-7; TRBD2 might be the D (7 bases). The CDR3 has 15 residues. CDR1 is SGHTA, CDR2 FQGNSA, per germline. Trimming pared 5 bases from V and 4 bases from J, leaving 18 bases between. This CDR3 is CASSLGGVVWYEQYF. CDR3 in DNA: TGTGCCAGCAGCCTAGGGGGGGTGGTGTGGTACGAGCAGTACTTC.

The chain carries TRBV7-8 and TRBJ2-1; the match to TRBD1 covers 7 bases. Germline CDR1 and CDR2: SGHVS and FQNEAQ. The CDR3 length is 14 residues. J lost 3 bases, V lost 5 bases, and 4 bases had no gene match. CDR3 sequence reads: CASSADRFYNEQFF. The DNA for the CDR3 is TGTGCCAGCAGCGCGGACAGGTTCTACAATGAGCAGTTCTTC.

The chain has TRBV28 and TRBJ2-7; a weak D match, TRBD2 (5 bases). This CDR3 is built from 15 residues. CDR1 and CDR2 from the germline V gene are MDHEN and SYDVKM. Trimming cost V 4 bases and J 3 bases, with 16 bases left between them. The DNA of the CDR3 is TGTGCCAGCAGTTCTCGTACCAAAAGCGGCTACGAGCAGTACTTC. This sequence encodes CASSSRTKSGYEQYF.

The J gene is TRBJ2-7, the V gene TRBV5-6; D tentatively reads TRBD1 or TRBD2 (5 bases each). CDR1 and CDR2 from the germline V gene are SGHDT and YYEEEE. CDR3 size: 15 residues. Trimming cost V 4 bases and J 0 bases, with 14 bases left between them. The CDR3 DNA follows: TGTGCCAGCAGCGCTACCGGGACGCTCTCCTACGAGCAGTACTTC. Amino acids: CASSATGTLSYEQYF. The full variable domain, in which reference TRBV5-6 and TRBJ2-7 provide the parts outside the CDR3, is DAGVTQSPTHLIKTRGQQVTLRCSPKSGHDTVSWYQQALGQGPQFIFQYYEEEERQRGNFPDRFSGHQFPNYSSELNVNALLLGDSALYLCASSATGTLSYEQYFGPGTRLTVT.

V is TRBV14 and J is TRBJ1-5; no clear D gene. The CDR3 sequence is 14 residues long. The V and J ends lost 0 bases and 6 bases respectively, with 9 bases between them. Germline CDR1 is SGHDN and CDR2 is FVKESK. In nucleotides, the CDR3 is TGTGCCAGCAGCCAAGATTTTACACTTCAGCCCCAGCATTTT. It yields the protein CASSQDFTLQPQHF.

The CDR3 DNA sequence: TGTGCCAGCAGCGTAAGGGGACTAGCGGGAGCGCACGGCACAGATACGCAGTATTTT. Translating it yields CASSVRGLAGAHGTDTQYF. This rearrangement joins TRBV9 to TRBJ2-3; 14 positions agree with TRBD2. Trimming took 1 base from V and 1 from J; bases not matched to a gene: 8. The CDR3 is 19 residues long. The germline gives CDR1 SGDLS, CDR2 YYNGEE.

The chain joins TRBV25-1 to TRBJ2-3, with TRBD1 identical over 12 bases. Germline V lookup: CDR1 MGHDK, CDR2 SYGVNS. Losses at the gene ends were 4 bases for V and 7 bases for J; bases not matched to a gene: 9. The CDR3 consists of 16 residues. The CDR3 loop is CASSALGQGARNTQYF. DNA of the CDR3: TGTGCCAGCAGTGCGTTGGGACAGGGGGCGCGGAATACGCAGTATTTT.